This TCR beta chain was found in a study of cytomegalovirus exposure and HLA in healthy donors. Points on this clone: Its antigen is as yet unknown.

Amplification used 60 Vbeta primers and 13 Jbeta primers. Libraries were prepared by immunoSEQ multiplex PCR; TCRdb keeps only in-frame clonotypes and omits some of them. The sample carries around 100,000 clones, around 80% recorded once. The germline gives CDR1 MNHNS, CDR2 SASEGT. This CDR3 has 15 residues. The V gene lost 0 bases and the J gene lost 6 bases, with 12 bases spanning the gap. The study, taken as a whole, reports: Presence/absence comparisons presumed near-even sequencing depth among donors. According to a later analysis, most TCR beta chains associated with CMV appeared HLA-restricted.

This receptor was taken from a male donor in good health and CMV-seropositive. Sequencing used PBMCs. The V call is TRBV6-1, the J call TRBJ1-5; D possibly corresponds to TRBD1 (5 bases). The CDR3 sequence: CASSEAAGYSQPQHF. Here the CDR3 DNA reads TGTGCCAGCAGTGAAGCCGCAGGGTATTCTCAGCCCCAGCATTTT.